Listed below are T cell receptor beta chains from one sample, sequenced in a study of control samples from healthy donors and cancer patients. Produced via immunoSEQ multiplex PCR; TCRdb's table is partial and in-frame only. The sample has 85,000 to 95,000 clones, roughly 90% seen once. The material sequenced was blood. These receptor sequences come from a woman between 70 and 85 years old in good health. Both conserved end residues are trimmed from each CDR3. The order of the fields is V gene, J gene, CDR3 length, CDR3 protein.

>TRBV7-9|TRBJ1-1|10
ASSVFQAEAF
>TRBV5-4|TRBJ1-2|14
ASSSPDRGRDYGYT
>TRBV7-9|TRBJ2-1|14
ASSFSSGTAYNEQF
>TRBV5-1|TRBJ2-2|12
ASSLGSKTGELF
>TRBV18|TRBJ1-5|12
ASSIGGSNQPQH
>TRBV28|TRBJ2-1|13
ASSFVGLASNEQF
>TRBV6-5|TRBJ2-7|13
ASSYGQGHPYEQY
>TRBV10-3|TRBJ2-7|13
AILQETSPNYEQY
>TRBV19|TRBJ1-2|12
ASSKFRESYGYT
>TRBV5-1|TRBJ1-1|10
ASNSDRPEAF
>TRBV5-1|TRBJ2-4|11
ASSLGQDRIQY
>TRBV9|TRBJ2-1|13
ASSVGGQGSNEQF
>TRBV6-1|TRBJ2-5|13
ASHESGGRAETQY
>TRBV11-2|TRBJ1-1|16
ASSPRAGGPSTNTEAF
>TRBV7-9|TRBJ1-6|12
ASSHAADNSPLH
>TRBV6-6|TRBJ2-5|13
ASTPGISGGETQY
>TRBV2|TRBJ1-2|10
ASRSGAGGYT
>TRBV27|TRBJ1-2|16
ASRLKSPEQGGGYGYT
>TRBV25-1|TRBJ1-2|10
ASSALTYGYT
>TRBV14|TRBJ1-1|14
ASSPLRVIMNTEAF
>TRBV2|TRBJ2-7|11
ASRLGTKSEQY
>TRBV5-6|TRBJ1-1|14
ASSPWTYYRNTEAF
>TRBV7-6|TRBJ2-1|15
ASSLGLAAGGNNEQF
>TRBV9|TRBJ2-1|14
ASSPLAGGPYNEQF
>TRBV4-1|TRBJ1-6|16
ASSHPSENLLANSPLH
>TRBV15|TRBJ2-5|12
ATSRVGAGETQY
>TRBV6-6|TRBJ1-2|11
ASLAQGAYGYT
>TRBV9|TRBJ1-1|13
ASSVKGQGNTEAF
>TRBV7-9|TRBJ2-7|13
ASSFAAQGLHEQY
>TRBV7-2|TRBJ2-1|13
ASSSRTGIQYEQF
>TRBV20-1|TRBJ1-2|9
SAPGGGGYT
>TRBV3-1/TRBV3-2|TRBJ2-2|10
ASTTAGGELF
>TRBV2|TRBJ1-1|10
ASSESGAEAF
>TRBV29-1|TRBJ2-1|13
SGGLAGGSYNEQF
>TRBV2|TRBJ1-4|13
ASSADRTTNEKLF
>TRBV5-1|TRBJ1-2|13
ASSLDRAEQGGYT
>TRBV19|TRBJ1-1|12
ASSTLTLNTEAF
>TRBV30|TRBJ2-1|11
AWNGLVSGEQF
>TRBV7-8|TRBJ1-2|15
ASSLAAGTGGKDGYT
>TRBV7-9|TRBJ2-2|15
ASSPSTSGVNTGELF
>TRBV7-6|TRBJ2-7|12
ASSLGGIQNEQY
>TRBV3-1/TRBV3-2|TRBJ1-1|12
ASSQQGINTEAF
>TRBV5-6|TRBJ1-2|12
ASSMGQDIYGYT
>TRBV6-1|TRBJ1-1|11
ASSEAQGNEAF
>TRBV15|TRBJ2-5|15
ATSRGTRGGLRETQY
>TRBV7-8|TRBJ1-6|12
ASSLDSYNSPLH
>TRBV2|TRBJ2-1|9
ASVLKLEQF
>TRBV5-8|TRBJ2-3|13
ASSLGLAGTDTQY
>TRBV5-4|TRBJ2-2|14
ASSPPPGAGTGELF
>TRBV3-1/TRBV3-2|TRBJ2-1|10
ASSLGTGDKF
>TRBV7-2|TRBJ1-2|13
ASSLDRGFDYGYT
>TRBV7-9|TRBJ1-5|12
ASSETGFGKPQH
>TRBV9|TRBJ1-3|13
ASRYDRGGGNTIY
>TRBV7-2|TRBJ1-6|12
ASSLDQGNSPLH